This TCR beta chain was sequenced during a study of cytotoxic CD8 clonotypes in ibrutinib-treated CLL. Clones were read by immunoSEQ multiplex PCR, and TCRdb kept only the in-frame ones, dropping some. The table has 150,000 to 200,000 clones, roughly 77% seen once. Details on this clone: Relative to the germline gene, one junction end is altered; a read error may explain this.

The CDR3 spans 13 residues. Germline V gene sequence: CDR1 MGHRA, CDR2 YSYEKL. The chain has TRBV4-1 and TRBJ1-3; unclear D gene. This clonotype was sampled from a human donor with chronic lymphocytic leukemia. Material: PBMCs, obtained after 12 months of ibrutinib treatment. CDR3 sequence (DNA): TGCGCCAGCAGCCAAGGGTCCCAAAGCAGCCTTGGTTTT. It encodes CASSQGSQSSLGF.